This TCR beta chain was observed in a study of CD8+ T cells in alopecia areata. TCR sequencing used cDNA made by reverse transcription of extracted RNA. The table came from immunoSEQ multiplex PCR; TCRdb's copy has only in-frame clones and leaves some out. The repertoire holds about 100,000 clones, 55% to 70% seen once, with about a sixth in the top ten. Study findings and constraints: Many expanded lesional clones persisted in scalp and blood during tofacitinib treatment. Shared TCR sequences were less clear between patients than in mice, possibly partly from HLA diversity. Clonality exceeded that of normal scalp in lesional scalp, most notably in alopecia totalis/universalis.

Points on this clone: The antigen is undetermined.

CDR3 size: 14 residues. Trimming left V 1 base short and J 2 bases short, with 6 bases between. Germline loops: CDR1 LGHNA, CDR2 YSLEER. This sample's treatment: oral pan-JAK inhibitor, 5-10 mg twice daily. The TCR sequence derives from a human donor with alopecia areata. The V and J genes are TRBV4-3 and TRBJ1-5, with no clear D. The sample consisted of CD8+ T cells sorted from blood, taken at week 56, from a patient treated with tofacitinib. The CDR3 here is CASSQARGNQPQHF. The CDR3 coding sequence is TGCGCCAGCAGCCAAGCCCGCGGCAATCAGCCCCAGCATTTT.